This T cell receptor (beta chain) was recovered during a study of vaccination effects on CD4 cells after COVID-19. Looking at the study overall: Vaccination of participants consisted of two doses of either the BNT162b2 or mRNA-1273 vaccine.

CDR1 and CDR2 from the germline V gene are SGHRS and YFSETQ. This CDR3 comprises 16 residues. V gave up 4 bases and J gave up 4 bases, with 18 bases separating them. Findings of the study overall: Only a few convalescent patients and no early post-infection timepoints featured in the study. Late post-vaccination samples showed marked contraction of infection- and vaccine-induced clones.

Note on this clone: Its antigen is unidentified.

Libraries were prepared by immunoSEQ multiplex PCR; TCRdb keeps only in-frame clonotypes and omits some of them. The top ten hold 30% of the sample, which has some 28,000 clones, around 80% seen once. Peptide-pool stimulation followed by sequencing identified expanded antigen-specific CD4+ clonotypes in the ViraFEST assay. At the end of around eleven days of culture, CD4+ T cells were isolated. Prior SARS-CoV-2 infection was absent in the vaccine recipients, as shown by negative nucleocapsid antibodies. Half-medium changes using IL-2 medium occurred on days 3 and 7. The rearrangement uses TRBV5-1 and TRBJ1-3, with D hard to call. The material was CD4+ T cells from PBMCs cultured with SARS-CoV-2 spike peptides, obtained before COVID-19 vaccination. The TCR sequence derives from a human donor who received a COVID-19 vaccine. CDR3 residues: CASSPRNGKTGNTIYF. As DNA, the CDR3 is TGCGCCAGCAGCCCCAGGAATGGGAAGACGGGAAACACCATATATTTT.